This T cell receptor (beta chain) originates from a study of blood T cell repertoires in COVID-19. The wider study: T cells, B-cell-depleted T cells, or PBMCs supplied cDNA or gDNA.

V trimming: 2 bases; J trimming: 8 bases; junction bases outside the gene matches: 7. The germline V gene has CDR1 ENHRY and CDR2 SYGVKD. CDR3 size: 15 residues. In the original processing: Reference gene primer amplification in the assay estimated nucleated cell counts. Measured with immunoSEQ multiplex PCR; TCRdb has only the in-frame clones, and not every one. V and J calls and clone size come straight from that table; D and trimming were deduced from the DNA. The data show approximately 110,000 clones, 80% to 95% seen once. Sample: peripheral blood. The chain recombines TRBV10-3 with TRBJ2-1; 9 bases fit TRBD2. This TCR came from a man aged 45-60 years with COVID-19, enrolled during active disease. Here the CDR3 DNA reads TGTGCCATCAGTGAGAGGCGGGAGGGAGTCGATGAGCAGTTCTTC. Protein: CAISERREGVDEQFF.